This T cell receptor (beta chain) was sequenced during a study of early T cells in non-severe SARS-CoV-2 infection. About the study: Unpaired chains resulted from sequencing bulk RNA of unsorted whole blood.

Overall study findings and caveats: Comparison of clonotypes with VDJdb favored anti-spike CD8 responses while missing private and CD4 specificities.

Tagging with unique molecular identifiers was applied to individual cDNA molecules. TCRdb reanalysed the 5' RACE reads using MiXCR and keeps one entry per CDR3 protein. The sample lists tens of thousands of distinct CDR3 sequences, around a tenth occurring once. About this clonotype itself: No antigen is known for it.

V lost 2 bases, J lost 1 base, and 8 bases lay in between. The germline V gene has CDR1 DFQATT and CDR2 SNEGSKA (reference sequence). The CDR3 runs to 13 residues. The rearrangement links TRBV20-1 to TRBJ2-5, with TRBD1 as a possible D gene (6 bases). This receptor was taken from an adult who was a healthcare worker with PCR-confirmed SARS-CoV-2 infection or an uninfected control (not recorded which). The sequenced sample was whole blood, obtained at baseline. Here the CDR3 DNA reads TGCAGTGCTAGACACAGGGCCCAAGAGACCCAGTACTTC. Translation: CSARHRAQETQYF.